This T cell receptor beta chain emerged from a study of shared clonotypes between healthy human individuals (TCRdb year 2020). For context, the study as a whole: A couple of women and three men aged 18 to 49 years were included in the cohort. For each donor, CD4 naive and CD4 memory were each given three plates, CD8 naive was given two plates, and CD8 memory was given one plate. To estimate repertoire size and how much clonotypes are shared between individuals, the study performed deep sequencing of blood TCR repertoires from roughly five healthy adults. To increase sequencing depth and limit assay-specific biases, different laboratories used diverse techniques to prepare libraries and sequence TCR repertoires. Each donor's leukapheresis produced roughly between roughly 0.85 and 10 billion PBMCs.

This clone was counted once. Its recognized antigen is unknown. Per-nucleotide qualities are absent, and no much larger clonotype sits a single base away. CD8 naive samples were CD45RO-negative cells positively selected for CCR7, giving a CD45RA+CCR7+ population that excluded TemRA cells. The donors were healthy, HIV-negative adults who had no recently reported acute infections or vaccinations. Only Caucasian adults living in Nashville, Tennessee, USA were represented among the donors. After blood collection by leukapheresis, PBMCs were isolated using Ficoll-Histopaque density gradient centrifugation and then cryopreserved in the vapor phase of liquid nitrogen. Analytical flow cytometry was used to check the purity and quantity of every magnetically sorted T cell population. Each sorted fraction had its genomic DNA isolated and then quantified by UV absorbance on a Nanodrop 2000c. Results the study describes overall, beyond this receptor: The small number of donors limited the genetic and exposure-history diversity represented. Rarefaction of sorted-subset datasets indicated incomplete sequencing despite the large sequencing depth. Sampling was restricted to blood, and TCR repertoires in tissue are likely to differ from TCR repertoires in blood. Naive subsets generally had larger estimated clonotype richness than memory subsets did. Compared with non-shared clonotypes, the clonotypes found in all four sorted-subset donors had higher generation probabilities. Pairwise subsampling led to the expectation that sequencing depth would affect the degree of clonotype sharing among donors. About 5% of naive CD4, around 3.5% of naive CD8, approximately 2.2% of memory CD4, and roughly 0.4% of memory CD8 clonotypes were shared across several donors.

Using the deep immunoSEQ assay, multiplex PCR amplified TCR CDR3 regions from genomic DNA. Genomic DNA extracted from each cell subset was distributed evenly over all wells of several immunoSEQ 96-well plates, and each plate served as one replicate. Each replicate PCR for sorted subsets received roughly 200 ng genomic DNA, equal to tens of thousands of T cell genomes. The purified libraries were quantified using a Qubit 3.0 fluorometer, sized with a Bioanalyzer 2100, and then quantified again using the KAPA Library Quantification kit. A separate single-read 150-cycle Illumina NextSeq 550 flow cell was used to sequence each immunoSEQ 96-well plate. In the paper's pipeline: Because the immunoSEQ output included only junctional sequences and no quality scores, the filtering could not be the same as the filtering used for full-length reads. Sequences were annotated with PyIR, a Python wrapper for IgBLAST v1.9, using IMGT germline references to assign V/J genes and CDR3. Reads were filtered out if the reads had weak V/J assignments (E-value above 1e-6), no CDR3, stop codons, out-of-frame junctions, or ambiguous translated residues. V3J clonotypes were defined as sequences sharing an identical inferred V gene, J gene, and CDR3 amino acid sequence. To compute the percentage overlap between repertoires, the number of shared unique clonotypes was divided by the size of the smaller repertoire. Three approaches were used to assess repertoire richness: RTK rarefaction, the Chao1 estimator, and Recon v2.1 estimates of unobserved clonotypes. Generation probabilities were computed with OLGA for all TCRbeta clonotypes obtained by the gDNA method from four donors. Sourced from immuneACCESS, this table was stored by TCRdb with only in-frame sequences that have V and J called. A share of the clones is absent; for the studies checked, an unresolved V gene accounts for under half, and the remainder has no known explanation. D and trimming come from the DNA, and the V and J calls and clone size come from that table. Counted in this sample were about 2.1 million clones; 90% to 95% of them appeared once. The ten largest clones add up to approximately 1.7% of the sample.

The sequenced material came from naive CD8+ T cells from PBMCs. The cell subset or site label here, explained by the study, means: CD45RA+CCR7+. The sequence was obtained from a man between 18 and 29 years old in good health. Some clones in this sample may be carry-over from other donors' samples.

In nucleotides, the sequence is TGTGCCAGCAGCTCCCGGGACAGGTTCACCTCCTACAATGAGCAGTTCTTC. Its product reads: CASSSRDRFTSYNEQFF. The sequence links TRBV11-2 to TRBJ2-1, and 8 junction bases match TRBD1. The CDR3 numbers 17 residues from cysteine through phenylalanine. The retained sequence is limited to the CDR3, 51 bases, with the frame set at the first base. V is cut back by 4 bases and J by 0 bases, with 8 bases in the junction unmatched. From the germline V gene, CDR1 is SGHAT and CDR2 is FQNNGV.